This T cell receptor (beta chain) came from a study of blood T cell repertoires in COVID-19. The CDR3 has 12 amino acids. V was clipped by 10 bases and J by 1 base, with 10 bases between them. The germline CDR1 and CDR2 sequences are SGHNT and YENEEA. Clones were read by immunoSEQ multiplex PCR, and TCRdb kept only the in-frame ones, dropping some. Among 300,000 to 350,000 clones listed, around 91% were seen once. This TCR came from a woman aged 18-29 years who had recovered from COVID-19. Sequencing was performed on peripheral blood. V is TRBV11-3 and J is TRBJ1-1, with D maybe TRBD1 (6 bases). CDR3 coding DNA: TGTGCCACCCTAGGGGGGAACACTGAAGCTTTCTTT. It translates to CATLGGNTEAFF. Full variable domain (outside the CDR3, taken from reference TRBV11-3 and TRBJ1-1): EAGVVQSPRYKIIEKKQPVAFWCNPISGHNTLYWYLQNLGQGPELLIRYENEEAVDDSQLPKDRFSAERLKGVDSTLKIQPAELGDSAVYLCATLGGNTEAFFGQGTRLTVV.